These 11 T cell receptor beta chains came from one sample sequenced in a study of blood T cells in healthy people across ages. Through a sample-barcoded 5' primer and a J-beta primer mix, a second PCR was run for about 7 to 12 cycles. TCRdb re-derived calls from the 5' RACE reads in MiXCR, one entry per CDR3 protein. The sample has roughly 680,000 distinct CDR3 sequences, about 51% seen once. The sequenced sample was blood. The receptor set was obtained from an elderly woman in good health.

This clonotype occurred once. The chain joins TRBV28 to TRBJ1-5; D gene ambiguous. This CDR3 comprises 16 residues. Trimming pared 4 bases from V and 1 base from J, leaving 14 bases between. Germline CDR1 MDHEN, CDR2 SYDVKM. The CDR3 coding sequence is TGTGCCAGCAGTTCCTGGTTCGGGGAAAGCAATCAGCCCCAGCATTTT. This sequence encodes CASSSWFGESNQPQHF. Full variable domain (rest looked up from reference TRBV28 and TRBJ1-5): DVKVTQSSRYLVKRTGEKVFLECVQDMDHENMFWYRQDPGLGLRLIYFSYDVKMKEKGDIPEGYSVSREKKERFSLILESASTNQTSMYLCASSSWFGESNQPQHFGDGTRLSIL.

Concerning this clonotype itself: At one of its ends the junction is not consistent with the germline gene, which may arise from a read error. The chain combines TRBV7-9 with TRBJ2-6; tentative D call: TRBD1 (5 bases). The CDR3 covers 16 residues. CDR1 and CDR2 (germline): SEHNR, FQNEAQ (reference sequence). The CDR3 DNA reads TGTGCCAGCAGCTTACCGATTTGGGCTGGGGCTAACGTCCTGACTTTC. This encodes CASSLPIWAGANVLTF. Looking up the rest from reference TRBV7-9 and TRBJ2-6 gives the full variable domain: DTGVSQNPRHKITKRGQNVTFRCDPISEHNRLYWYRQTLGQGPEFLTYFQNEAQLEKSRLLSDRFSAERPKGSFSTLEIQRTEQGDSAMYLCASSLPIWAGANVLTFGAGSRLTVL.

This clonotype was seen repeatedly, ten times or more. This rearrangement joins TRBV5-1 to TRBJ1-4; unclear D gene. Germline V gene data show CDR1 as SGHRS and CDR2 as YFSETQ. V lost 0 bases to trimming and J lost 0 bases, with 15 bases between them. The length of the CDR3 is 18 residues. As DNA, the CDR3 is TGCGCCAGCAGCTTGGGCATTTTGAGGGATTCAACTAATGAAAAACTGTTTTTT. This gives the protein CASSLGILRDSTNEKLFF. Variable domain in full (rest from reference TRBV5-1 and TRBJ1-4): KAGVTQTPRYLIKTRGQQVTLSCSPISGHRSVSWYQQTPGQGLQFLFEYFSETQRNKGNFPGRFSGRQFSNSRSEMNVSTLELGDSALYLCASSLGILRDSTNEKLFFGSGTQLSVL.

The chain combines TRBV2 with TRBJ2-3, with 12 bases matching TRBD2. This CDR3 spans 17 amino acids. V lost 9 bases to trimming and J lost 0 bases; unmatched junction nucleotides: 10. Germline-derived CDR1 and CDR2 are SNHLY and FYNNEI. Here the CDR3 DNA reads TGTGCCAGTAGGGAGGCTAGCGGGAGGGCCAGCACAGATACGCAGTATTTT. This encodes CASREASGRASTDTQYF.

The chain is built from TRBV2 and TRBJ1-2, with unresolved D. There are 12 residues in the CDR3. Germline V CDR1 and CDR2: SNHLY, FYNNEI. Trimming left V 0 bases short and J 7 bases short, with 6 bases between. The CDR3 DNA reads TGTGCCAGCAGTGAAGCTGTTATTGGCTACACCTTC. Its translation is CASSEAVIGYTF.

V usage is TRBV7-8 and J usage is TRBJ2-5; possible D gene TRBD1, 5 bases. The CDR3 has 14 amino acids. Between the trimmed V and J ends, which lost 5 bases and 4 bases, there was a span of 14 bases. Germline-derived CDR1 and CDR2 are SGHVS and FQNEAQ. The CDR3 region has the DNA TGTGCCAGCAGCCCCCGCCGTGGGGCAGAGACCCAGTACTTC. Encoded protein: CASSPRRGAETQYF.

This chain connects TRBV6-5 to TRBJ2-7, with D possibly TRBD1 on 6 matching bases. The CDR3 consists of 16 residues. Trimming left V 0 bases short and J 0 bases short, with 12 bases between. The V gene's germline CDR1 is MNHEY and CDR2 SVGAGI. This chain's CDR3 is CASSYSWDTNSYEQYF. The CDR3 DNA reads TGTGCCAGCAGTTACTCCTGGGACACGAACTCCTACGAGCAGTACTTC.

This clonotype was picked up many times. This chain connects TRBV5-1 to TRBJ2-5; D might be TRBD2 (6 bases). Trimming pared 4 bases from V and 10 bases from J, leaving 14 bases between. Germline CDR1 reads SGHRS; CDR2 reads YFSETQ. The CDR3 runs 12 residues. The CDR3 DNA reads as TGCGCCAGCAGCCTGCGGGGTTACGACCAGTACTTC. It is translated as CASSLRGYDQYF.

This clonotype occurred many times. V usage is TRBV4-1 and J usage is TRBJ2-5; 8 positions match TRBD2. CDR3 length: 16 amino acids. Trimming took 3 bases from V and 6 from J; bases not matched to a gene: 12. CDR1 is MGHRA and CDR2 is YSYEKL in the germline V gene. The CDR3 coding sequence is TGCGCCAGCAGCCACCCCGGGACTAGGTCCGGAAAGACCCAGTACTTC. Protein: CASSHPGTRSGKTQYF.

This clonotype was detected only a few times. The chain joins TRBV3-1 to TRBJ1-2, with D perhaps matching TRBD1 (6 bases). Trimming pared 3 bases from V and 4 bases from J, leaving 9 bases between. The CDR3 totals 13 residues. The germline gives CDR1 LGHDT, CDR2 YNNKEL (reference sequence). The CDR3 DNA reads TGTGCCAGCAGCCAGGGGGGCGGCTATGGCTACACCTTC. Amino acids: CASSQGGGYGYTF.

This clonotype occurred a few times. The chain joins TRBV12-3 or TRBV12-4 to TRBJ2-3, with a tentative D call TRBD2 (7 bases). V shed 6 bases and J shed 2 bases, with 15 bases lying between them. The CDR3 is made up of 15 amino acids. CDR3 sequence reads: CASRLRGGPTDTQYF. CDR3 sequence (DNA): TGTGCCAGCAGATTGAGGGGGGGGCCCACAGATACGCAGTATTTT.